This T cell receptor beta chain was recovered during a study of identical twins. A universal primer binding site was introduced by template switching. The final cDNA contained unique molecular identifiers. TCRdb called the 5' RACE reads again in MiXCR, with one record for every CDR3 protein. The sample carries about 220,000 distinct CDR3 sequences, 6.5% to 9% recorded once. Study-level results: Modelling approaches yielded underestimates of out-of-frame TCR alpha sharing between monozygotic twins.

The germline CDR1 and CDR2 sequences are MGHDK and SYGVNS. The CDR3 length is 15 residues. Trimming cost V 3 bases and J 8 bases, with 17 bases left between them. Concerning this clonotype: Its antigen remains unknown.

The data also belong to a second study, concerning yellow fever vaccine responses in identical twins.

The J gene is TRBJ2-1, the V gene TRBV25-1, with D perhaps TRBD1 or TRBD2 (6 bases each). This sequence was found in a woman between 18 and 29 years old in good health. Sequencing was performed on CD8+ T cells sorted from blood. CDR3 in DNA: TGTGCCAGCAGTGACGGAGGGGACACGCCCGATGAGCAGTTCTTC. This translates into CASSDGGDTPDEQFF.